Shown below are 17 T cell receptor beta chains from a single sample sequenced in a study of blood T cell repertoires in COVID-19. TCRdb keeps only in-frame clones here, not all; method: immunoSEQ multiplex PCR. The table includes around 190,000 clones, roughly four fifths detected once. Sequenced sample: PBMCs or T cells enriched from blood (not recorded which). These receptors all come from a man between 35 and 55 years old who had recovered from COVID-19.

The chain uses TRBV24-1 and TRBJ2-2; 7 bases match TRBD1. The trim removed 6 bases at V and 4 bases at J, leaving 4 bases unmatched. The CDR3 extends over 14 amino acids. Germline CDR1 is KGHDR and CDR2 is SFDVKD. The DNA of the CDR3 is TGTGCCACCAGTCTAGGGGGCGGCACCGGGGAGCTGTTTTTT. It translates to CATSLGGGTGELFF.

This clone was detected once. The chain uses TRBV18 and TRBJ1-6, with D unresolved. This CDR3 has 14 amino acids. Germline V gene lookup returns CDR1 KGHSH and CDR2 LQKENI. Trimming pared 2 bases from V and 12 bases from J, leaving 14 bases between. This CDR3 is CASSPEKSFGPLHF. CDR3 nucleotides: TGTGCCAGCTCACCAGAGAAGAGCTTCGGACCCCTCCACTTT. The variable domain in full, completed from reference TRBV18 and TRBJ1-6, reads NAGVMQNPRHLVRRRGQEARLRCSPMKGHSHVYWYRQLPEEGLKFMVYLQKENIIDESGMPKERFSAEFPKEGPSILRIQQVVRGDSAAYFCASSPEKSFGPLHFGNGTRLTVT.

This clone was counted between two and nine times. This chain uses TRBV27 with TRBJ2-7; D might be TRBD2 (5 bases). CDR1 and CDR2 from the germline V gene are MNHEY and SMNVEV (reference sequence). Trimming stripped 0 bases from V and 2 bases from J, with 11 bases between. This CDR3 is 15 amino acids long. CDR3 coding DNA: TGTGCCAGCAGTTTATCGTCGGGAAGGGCCTACGAGCAGTACTTC. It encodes CASSLSSGRAYEQYF.

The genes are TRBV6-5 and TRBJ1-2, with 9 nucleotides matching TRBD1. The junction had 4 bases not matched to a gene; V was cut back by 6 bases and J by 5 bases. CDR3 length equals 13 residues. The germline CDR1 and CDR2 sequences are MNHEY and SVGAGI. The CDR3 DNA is TGTGCCAGCAGGGTACAGGGGGCGTATGGCTACACCTTC. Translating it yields CASRVQGAYGYTF.

Written as DNA, the CDR3 is TGTGCCAGCAGTGAAGTAATATTTAGCGGGATAAAGGGAGAGACCCAGTACTTC. It yields the protein CASSEVIFSGIKGETQYF. The chain has TRBV2 and TRBJ2-5, with 8 bases aligning to TRBD2. V lost 1 base and J lost 4; bases outside the gene matches: 14. This CDR3 is built from 18 residues. The germline CDR1 and CDR2 sequences are SNHLY and FYNNEI.

The CDR3 spells CASSLDMGAQPQHF. The CDR3 DNA reads as TGTGCCAGCAGCTTAGATATGGGGGCCCAGCCCCAGCATTTT. The gene calls are TRBV7-8 and TRBJ1-5, with TRBD1 as a possible D gene (6 bases). Trimming shortened V by 1 base and J by 7 bases, and 11 bases separated the two germline ends. This CDR3 has 14 amino acids. In germline, CDR1 is SGHVS, CDR2 FQNEAQ. Together with reference TRBV7-8 and TRBJ1-5, the CDR3 gives the full variable domain: GAGVSQSPRYKVAKRGQDVALRCDPISGHVSLFWYQQALGQGPEFLTYFQNEAQLDKSGLPSDRFFAERPEGSVSTLKIQRTQQEDSAVYLCASSLDMGAQPQHFGDGTRLSIL.

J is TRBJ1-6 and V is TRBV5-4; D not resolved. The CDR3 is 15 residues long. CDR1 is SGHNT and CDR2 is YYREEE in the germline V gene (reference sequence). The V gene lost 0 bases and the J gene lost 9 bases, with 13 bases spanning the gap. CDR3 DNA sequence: TGTGCCAGCAGCTTGGCAGGTCGGCTGGGTTCACCCCTCCACTTT. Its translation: CASSLAGRLGSPLHF.

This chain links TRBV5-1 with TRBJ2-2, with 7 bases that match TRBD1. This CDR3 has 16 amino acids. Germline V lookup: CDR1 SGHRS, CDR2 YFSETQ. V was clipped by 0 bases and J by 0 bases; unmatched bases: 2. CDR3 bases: TGCGCCAGCAGCTTGGTAACAGGGGCGAACACCGGGGAGCTGTTTTTT. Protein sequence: CASSLVTGANTGELFF.

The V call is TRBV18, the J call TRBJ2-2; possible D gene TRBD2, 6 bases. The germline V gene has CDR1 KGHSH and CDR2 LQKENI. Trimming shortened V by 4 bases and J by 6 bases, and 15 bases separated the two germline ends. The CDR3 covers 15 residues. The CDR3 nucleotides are TGTGCCAGCTCACAGGGAGCCGGGAGCCCCGGGGAGCTGTTTTTT. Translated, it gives CASSQGAGSPGELFF.

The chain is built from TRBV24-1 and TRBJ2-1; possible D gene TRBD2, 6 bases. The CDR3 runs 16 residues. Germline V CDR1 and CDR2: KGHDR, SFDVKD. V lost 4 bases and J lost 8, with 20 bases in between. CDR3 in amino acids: CATSDIADSVVHEQFF. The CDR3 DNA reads TGTGCCACCAGTGACATAGCGGACTCTGTAGTGCATGAGCAGTTCTTC.

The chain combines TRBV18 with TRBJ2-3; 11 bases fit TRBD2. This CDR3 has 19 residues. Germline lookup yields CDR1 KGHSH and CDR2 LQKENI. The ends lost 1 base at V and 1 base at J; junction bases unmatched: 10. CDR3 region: CASSPRGLAGGSGTDTQYF. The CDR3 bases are TGTGCCAGCTCACCACGTGGGCTAGCGGGGGGTAGCGGCACAGATACGCAGTATTTT. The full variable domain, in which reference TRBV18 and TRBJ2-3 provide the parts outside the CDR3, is NAGVMQNPRHLVRRRGQEARLRCSPMKGHSHVYWYRQLPEEGLKFMVYLQKENIIDESGMPKERFSAEFPKEGPSILRIQQVVRGDSAAYFCASSPRGLAGGSGTDTQYFGPGTRLTVL.

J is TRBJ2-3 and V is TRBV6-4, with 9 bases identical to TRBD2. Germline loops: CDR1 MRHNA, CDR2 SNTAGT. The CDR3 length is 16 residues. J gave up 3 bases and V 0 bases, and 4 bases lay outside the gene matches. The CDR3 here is CASSDSAGGPTDTQYF. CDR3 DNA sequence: TGTGCCAGCAGTGACTCGGCGGGAGGGCCGACAGATACGCAGTATTTT.

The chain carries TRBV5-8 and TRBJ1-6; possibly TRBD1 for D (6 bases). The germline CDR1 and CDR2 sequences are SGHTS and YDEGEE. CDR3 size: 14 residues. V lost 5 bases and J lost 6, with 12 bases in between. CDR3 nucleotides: TGTGCCAGCAGGCGGGTACAGGGTAATTCACCCCTCCACTTT. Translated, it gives CASRRVQGNSPLHF.

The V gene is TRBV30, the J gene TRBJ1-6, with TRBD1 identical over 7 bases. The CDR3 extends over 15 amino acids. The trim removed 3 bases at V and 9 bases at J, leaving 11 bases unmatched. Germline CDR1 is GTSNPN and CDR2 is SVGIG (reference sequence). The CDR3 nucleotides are TGTGCCTGGAGCAAGACAGGGAATTGGGGTTCACCCCTCCACTTT. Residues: CAWSKTGNWGSPLHF.

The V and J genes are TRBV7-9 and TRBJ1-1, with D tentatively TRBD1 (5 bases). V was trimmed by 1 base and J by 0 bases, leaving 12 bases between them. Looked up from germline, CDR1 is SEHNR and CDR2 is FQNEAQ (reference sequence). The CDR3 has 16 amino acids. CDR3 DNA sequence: TGTGCCAGCAGCTTAGGAATCGGGGGGATGAACACTGAAGCTTTCTTT. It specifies CASSLGIGGMNTEAFF.

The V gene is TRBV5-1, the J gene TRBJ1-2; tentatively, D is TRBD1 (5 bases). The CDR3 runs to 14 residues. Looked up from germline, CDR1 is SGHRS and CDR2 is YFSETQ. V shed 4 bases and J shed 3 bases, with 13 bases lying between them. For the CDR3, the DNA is TGCGCCAGCAGCCCACAGCCGGGGGACTATGGCTACACCTTC. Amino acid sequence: CASSPQPGDYGYTF.

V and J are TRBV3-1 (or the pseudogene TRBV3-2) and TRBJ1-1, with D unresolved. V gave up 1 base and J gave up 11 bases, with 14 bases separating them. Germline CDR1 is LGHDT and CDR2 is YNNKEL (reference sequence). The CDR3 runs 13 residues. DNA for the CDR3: TGTGCCAGCAGCCAAGGTACCCGAGGCGGGGCTTTCTTT. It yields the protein CASSQGTRGGAFF.